This TCR beta chain came from a study of identical twins. Broader study findings: Cord blood beta clonotypes that were abundant carried fewer insertions, and memory repertoires showed no such trend.

There are many counts of this clonotype. Its cognate antigen is unknown. The CDR3 is 14 amino acids. Trimming stripped 0 bases from V and 4 bases from J, with 10 bases between. Germline CDR1 DFQATT, CDR2 SNEGSKA (reference sequence). After template switching added a universal primer site, the resulting cDNA carried unique molecular identifiers. TCRdb used MiXCR to reprocess the 5' RACE reads, holding one entry per CDR3 protein. Of approximately 700,000 distinct CDR3 sequences listed, approximately 6% are singletons. V is TRBV20-1 and J is TRBJ2-1; D might be TRBD2 (5 bases). The sequence derives from a man between 18 and 29 years old in good health. The sequenced sample consisted of naive T cells sorted from blood. The CDR3 loop reads CSARDDGVYNEQFF. CDR3 DNA: TGCAGTGCTAGAGATGACGGGGTTTACAATGAGCAGTTCTTC.